The T cell receptor (beta chain) under discussion was sequenced for a study of T cell repertoires in cytomegalovirus infection. Study-wide context: Indicated by public TCR beta signatures were CMV infection and matching HLA type. General study findings and limits: Carriers of CMV plus the relevant HLA were identified by cumulative public TCR beta family frequency. Clonotypes of TCR beta that were HLA-C-restricted and CMV-specific dominated the ex vivo response.

The table lists this clonotype with many counts. Its antigen is unknown. A single record per CDR3 protein comes from TCRdb applying MiXCR to the reads. The sample contains around 490,000 distinct CDR3 sequences, approximately 26% of which appear only once. CDR3 length equals 13 residues. With 5 bases removed from V and 4 bases from J, the gap between germline ends came to 9 bases. Germline V gene sequence: CDR1 SGHTA, CDR2 FQGNSA. This chain connects TRBV7-2 to TRBJ1-5, with D possibly TRBD1 on 6 matching bases. This clonotype was obtained from a human donor in good health (CMV status not recorded). Some clones in this sample may be carry-over from other donors' samples. The sample consisted of PBMCs. For the CDR3, the DNA is TGTGCCAGCAGCAACAGGGAGAATCAGCCCCAGCATTTT. Protein: CASSNRENQPQHF.